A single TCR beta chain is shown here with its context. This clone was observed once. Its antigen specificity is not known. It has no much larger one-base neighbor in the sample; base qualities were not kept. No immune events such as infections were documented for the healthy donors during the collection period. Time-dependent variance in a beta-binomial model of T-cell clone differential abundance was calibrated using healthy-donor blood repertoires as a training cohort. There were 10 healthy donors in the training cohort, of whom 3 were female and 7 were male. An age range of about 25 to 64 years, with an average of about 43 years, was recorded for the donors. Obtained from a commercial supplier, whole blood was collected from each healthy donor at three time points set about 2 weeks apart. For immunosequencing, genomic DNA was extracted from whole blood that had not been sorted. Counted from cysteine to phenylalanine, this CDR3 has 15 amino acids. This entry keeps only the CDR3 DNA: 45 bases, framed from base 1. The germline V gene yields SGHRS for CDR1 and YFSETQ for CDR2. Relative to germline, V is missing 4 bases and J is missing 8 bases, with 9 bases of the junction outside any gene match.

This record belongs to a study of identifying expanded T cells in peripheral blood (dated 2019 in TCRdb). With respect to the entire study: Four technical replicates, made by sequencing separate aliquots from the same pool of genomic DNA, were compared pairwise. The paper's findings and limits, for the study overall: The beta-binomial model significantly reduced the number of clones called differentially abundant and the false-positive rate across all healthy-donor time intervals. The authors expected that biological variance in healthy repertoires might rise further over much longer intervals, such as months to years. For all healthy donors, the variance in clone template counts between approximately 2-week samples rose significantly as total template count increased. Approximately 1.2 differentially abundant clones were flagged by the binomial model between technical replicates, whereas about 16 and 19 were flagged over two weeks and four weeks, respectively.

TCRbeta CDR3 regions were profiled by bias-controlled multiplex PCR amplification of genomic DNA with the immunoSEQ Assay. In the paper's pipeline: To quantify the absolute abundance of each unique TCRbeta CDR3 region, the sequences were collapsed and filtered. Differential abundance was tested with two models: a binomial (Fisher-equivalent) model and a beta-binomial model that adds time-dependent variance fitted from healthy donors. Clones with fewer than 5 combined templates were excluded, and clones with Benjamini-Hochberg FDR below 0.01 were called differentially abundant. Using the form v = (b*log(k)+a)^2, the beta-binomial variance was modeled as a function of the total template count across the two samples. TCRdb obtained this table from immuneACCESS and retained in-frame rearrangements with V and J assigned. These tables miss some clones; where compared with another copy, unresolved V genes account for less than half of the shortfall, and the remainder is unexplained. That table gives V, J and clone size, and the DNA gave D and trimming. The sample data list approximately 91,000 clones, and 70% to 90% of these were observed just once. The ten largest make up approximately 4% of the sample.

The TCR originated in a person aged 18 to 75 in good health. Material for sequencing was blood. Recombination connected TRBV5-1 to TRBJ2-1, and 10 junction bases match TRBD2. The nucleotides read TGCGCCAGCAGCCCCCTCCCAGCGGGGGGGCATGAGCAGTTCTTC. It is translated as CASSPLPAGGHEQFF.